This TCR beta chain was found in a study of vaccination and CD4 T cells after COVID-19. In the study overall: Stimulation of cells relied on overlapping spike peptides derived from SARS-CoV-2, HCoV-NL63, HCoV-OC43 and HCoV-229E.

For this clonotype: Its antigen is still unknown.

Time point reported: late sampling 161 to 241 days after vaccination in a few convalescent patients. Treatment here: approximately nine-day PBMC culture with coronavirus spike peptide pools or control peptides (ViraFEST assay). Once obtained from cultured CD4+ T cells, the DNA was sequenced using the Oncomine TCR Beta short-read assay. TCRdb recomputed calls from the PCR reads with MiXCR, one row per CDR3 protein. This sample yields about 23,000 distinct CDR3 sequences, of which roughly 44% are seen a single time; around 4.9% belongs to the top ten. J gave up 5 bases and V 5 bases, and 5 bases lay outside the gene matches. This CDR3 has 15 amino acids.

V gene TRBV12-3 or TRBV12-4 combines with J gene TRBJ1-6, with TRBD1 identical over 8 bases. This sequence was found in a human donor who had recovered from COVID-19. The sequenced sample was CD4+ T cells from blood, cultured in vitro, obtained about 7 months after SARS-CoV-2 vaccination. In DNA, the CDR3 is TGTGCCAGCAGTGAACGGACAGGGAATAATTCACCCCTCCACTTT. This sequence encodes CASSERTGNNSPLHF.